This passage covers 3 T cell receptor beta chains from one sample sequenced in a study of graft-versus-host responses after intestinal transplantation. TCRdb keeps only in-frame clones here, not all; method: immunoSEQ multiplex PCR. Seen here are roughly 69,000 clones, 90% to 95% observed once, and the top ten hold 1.7%. No antigen has been identified for these receptors. Specimen: unstimulated CD8+ T cells sorted from spleen or lymph node cells, collected before transplant. These receptors originate from a human donor who was the organ donor for an intestinal transplant.

V gene TRBV30 combines with J gene TRBJ2-7; the D gene is possibly TRBD2 (6 bases). CDR3 length: 14 amino acids. V shed 5 bases and J shed 0 bases, with 14 bases lying between them. Germline V gene sequence: CDR1 GTSNPN, CDR2 SVGIG (reference sequence). The CDR3 region has the DNA TGTGCCTGGGATCTTGTCGGGAGCTCCTACGAGCAGTACTTC. As protein: CAWDLVGSSYEQYF.

The rearrangement joins TRBV7-8 to TRBJ2-2; D is unclear. This CDR3 has 14 residues. Looked up from germline, CDR1 is SGHVS and CDR2 is FQNEAQ. V was shortened by 5 bases and J by 5 bases, with 12 bases between the two germline ends. The DNA of the CDR3 is TGTGCCAGCAGCCCTTTTTCCAGTACCGGGGAGCTGTTTTTT. Its translation is CASSPFSSTGELFF. The complete variable domain, with remaining parts taken from reference TRBV7-8 and TRBJ2-2, reads GAGVSQSPRYKVAKRGQDVALRCDPISGHVSLFWYQQALGQGPEFLTYFQNEAQLDKSGLPSDRFFAERPEGSVSTLKIQRTQQEDSAVYLCASSPFSSTGELFFGEGSRLTVL.

The CDR3 DNA is TGCGCCAGCAGCCAAGGATACGGCGGGAGCTACTCCTACAATGAGCAGTTCTTC. As protein: CASSQGYGGSYSYNEQFF. The chain couples TRBV4-1 to TRBJ2-1; 7 bases agree with TRBD2. The germline V gene encodes CDR1 MGHRA and CDR2 YSYEKL. This CDR3 has 18 residues. V shed 1 base and J 0 bases; nucleotides not matched to a gene: 9.